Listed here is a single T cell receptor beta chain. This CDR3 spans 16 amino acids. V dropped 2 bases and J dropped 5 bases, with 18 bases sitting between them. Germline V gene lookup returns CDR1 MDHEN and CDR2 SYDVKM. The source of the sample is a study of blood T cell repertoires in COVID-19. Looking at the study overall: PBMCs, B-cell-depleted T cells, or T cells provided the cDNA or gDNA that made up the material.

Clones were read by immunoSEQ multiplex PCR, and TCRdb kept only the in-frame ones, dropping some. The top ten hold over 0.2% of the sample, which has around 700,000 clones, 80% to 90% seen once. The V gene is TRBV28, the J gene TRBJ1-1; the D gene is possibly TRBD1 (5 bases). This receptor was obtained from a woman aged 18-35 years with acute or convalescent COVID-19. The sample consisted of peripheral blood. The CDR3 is CASSLGWGPLGTEAFF. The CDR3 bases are TGTGCCAGCAGTTTAGGTTGGGGCCCCTTAGGAACTGAAGCTTTCTTT.